These 12 T cell receptor beta chains were all obtained from the same sample, sequenced in a study of blood T cells in healthy people across ages. A sample-barcoded 5' primer and a J-beta primer mix were used in a second PCR of about 7 to 12 cycles. TCRdb independently ran MiXCR on the 5' RACE reads; one entry per CDR3 protein. This table holds 450,000 to 700,000 distinct CDR3 sequences, 27% found once. Sequenced sample: blood. These receptors came from a woman in her sixties or seventies in good health.

In this sample, this clonotype turned up a few times. The chain employs TRBV4-2 and TRBJ2-4; D uncertain. Germline assignment: CDR1 LGHNA and CDR2 YNFKEQ. V was shortened by 1 base and J by 5 bases, with 12 bases between the two germline ends. This CDR3 comprises 15 residues. CDR3 coding DNA: TGTGCCAGCAGCCAAGGTTTCGGCGTGGAAAACATTCAGTACTTC. It translates to CASSQGFGVENIQYF.

The genes are TRBV7-3 and TRBJ2-5; 12 nucleotides align to TRBD2. Germline V lookup: CDR1 SGHTA, CDR2 FQGTGA. CDR3 length: 15 residues. Unmatched junction bases numbered 7, after V lost 4 bases and J lost 7 bases. The CDR3 sequence is CASSSSSGGAGTQYF. The CDR3, as DNA: TGTGCCAGCAGCTCCTCTAGCGGGGGGGCCGGGACCCAGTACTTC.

This sequence joins TRBV29-1 and TRBJ1-2; D perhaps matches TRBD1 (6 bases). V gave up 6 bases and J gave up 8 bases, with 16 bases separating them. The CDR3 contains 12 residues. Germline V gene sequence: CDR1 SQVTM, CDR2 ANQGSEA. The CDR3 loop is CSVTGGPEGYTF. The CDR3 DNA follows: TGCAGCGTAACCGGGGGCCCCGAGGGCTACACCTTC.

Only a few counts were recorded for this clonotype. The V call is TRBV7-2, the J call TRBJ1-4; tentatively, D is TRBD1 (6 bases). V was cut by 0 bases and J by 6 bases, with 14 bases left in between. The germline gives CDR1 SGHTA, CDR2 FQGNSA. The CDR3 sequence is 16 residues long. Here the CDR3 DNA reads TGTGCCAGCAGCTTAGCGCCGGGCAGGGGTGATGAAAAACTGTTTTTT. It is translated as CASSLAPGRGDEKLFF.

V is TRBV7-2 and J is TRBJ2-1; the D gene could be TRBD1 or TRBD2 (5 bases each). CDR1 and CDR2 from the germline V gene are SGHTA and FQGNSA. Trimming shortened V by 6 bases and J by 14 bases, and 23 bases separated the two germline ends. The CDR3 is 14 residues long. The CDR3, as DNA: TGTGCCAGCAGTCCCACGGTCCAGGGATGGGGGAAGTTCTTC. Translating it yields CASSPTVQGWGKFF. The full variable domain, completed using reference TRBV7-2 and TRBJ2-1, is GAGVSQSPSNKVTEKGKDVELRCDPISGHTALYWYRQSLGQGLEFLIYFQGNSAPDKSGLPSDRFSAERTGGSVSTLTIQRTQQEDSAVYLCASSPTVQGWGKFFGPGTRLTVL.

This clonotype showed up just a few times. The chain has TRBV12-3 or TRBV12-4 and TRBJ2-1, with D possibly TRBD2 on 7 matching bases. The CDR3 is made up of 14 amino acids. V lost 4 bases, J lost 13 bases, and 20 bases lay in between. CDR3 sequence (DNA): TGTGCCAGCAGTTCCCAGGGAGGGGGGATATCACAGTTCTTC. This sequence encodes CASSSQGGGISQFF.

This clonotype was observed a handful of times. The CDR3: CASSPNTGYEQYF. The DNA for the CDR3 is TGTGCCAGCTCACCCAATACAGGGTACGAGCAGTACTTC. The chain employs TRBV18 and TRBJ2-7; weak D call: TRBD1 (6 bases). V was pared by 3 bases and J by 4 bases, with 10 bases between. CDR3 length: 13 residues. Germline-derived CDR1 and CDR2 are KGHSH and LQKENI.

V and J are TRBV12-5 and TRBJ2-7; 9 positions match TRBD1. The CDR3 runs to 15 residues. Germline values: CDR1 LGHNT, CDR2 FRNRAP. Trimming at V came to 0 bases and at J to 3 bases, leaving 3 bases not matched to a gene. The CDR3, as DNA: TGTGCTAGTGGTTTGGTTGGGACAGGGCTCTACGAGCAGTACTTC. As protein: CASGLVGTGLYEQYF.

Worth noting for this clonotype: It may be a read error: a sequence one base away is much more abundant. The V and J genes are TRBV5-5 and TRBJ2-1, with unresolved D. CDR1 is SGHKS, CDR2 YYEKEE, per germline (reference sequence). The CDR3 runs 14 residues. CDR3 DNA sequence: TGTGCCAGCAGCTTGGGGACCTCCTTCAATGAGCAGTTCTTC. Protein sequence: CASSLGTSFNEQFF.

The V and J genes are TRBV5-6 and TRBJ2-5; D possibly corresponds to TRBD1 (5 bases). V was shortened by 4 bases and J by 2 bases, with 9 bases between the two germline ends. The CDR3 runs 13 residues. The germline V gene has CDR1 SGHDT and CDR2 YYEEEE. This CDR3 reads CASSHDSQETQYF. In nucleotides, the CDR3 is TGTGCCAGCAGCCACGACAGTCAAGAGACCCAGTACTTC.

Concerning this clonotype: An end of the junction does not agree with germline; a read error may underlie this. V and J are TRBV5-1 and TRBJ2-2; perhaps TRBD2 as D (5 bases). The CDR3 runs to 16 residues. Germline CDR1 SGHRS, CDR2 YFSETQ. CDR3: CASRDGATGNTGEPFF. Here the CDR3 DNA reads TGCGCCAGCAGGGATGGTGCGACGGGGAACACCGGGGAGCCGTTTTTT. The full variable domain, its missing parts supplied by reference TRBV5-1 and TRBJ2-2, is KAGVTQTPRYLIKTRGQQVTLSCSPISGHRSVSWYQQTPGQGLQFLFEYFSETQRNKGNFPGRFSGRQFSNSRSEMNVSTLELGDSALYLCASRDGATGNTGEPFFGEGSRLTVL.

This clonotype was counted many times. The genes are TRBV7-9 and TRBJ1-1; 7 positions agree with TRBD1. Germline V gene sequence: CDR1 SEHNR, CDR2 FQNEAQ (reference sequence). J gave up 0 bases and V 8 bases, and 6 bases lay outside the gene matches. CDR3 length: 14 residues. The CDR3 nucleotides are TGTGCCAGCTCACCACAGGGGTTGAACACTGAAGCTTTCTTT. This encodes CASSPQGLNTEAFF.